These 20 T cell receptor beta chains came from one sample sequenced in a study of T-cell reconstitution after alpha-beta-depleted transplantation in children. Unique molecular identifiers were built into the TCRbeta library. TCRdb fed the PCR reads into MiXCR, producing one record per CDR3 protein. The repertoire holds some 550,000 distinct CDR3 sequences, with about 23% as singletons. The sequenced sample was PBMCs, mostly from graft donor cells, obtained 360 days after TCRalphabeta/CD19-depleted stem cell transplant. The receptors stem from a boy under three years old who had a stem cell transplant for acute myeloid leukemia, so the T cells may come from the graft donor.

This chain joins TRBV20-1 and TRBJ2-6; no clear D gene. This CDR3 spans 15 amino acids. The V gene's germline CDR1 is DFQATT and CDR2 SNEGSKA (reference sequence). Trimming left V 4 bases short and J 2 bases short, with 12 bases between. The DNA for the CDR3 is TGCAGTGCTAAGGACCCGCCGCCTGGGGCCAACGTCCTGACTTTC. This gives the protein CSAKDPPPGANVLTF.

The rearrangement joins TRBV28 to TRBJ1-6, with a tentative D call TRBD1 (5 bases). The V gene lost 6 bases and the J gene lost 10 bases, with 19 bases spanning the gap. The CDR3 extends over 15 amino acids. CDR1 is MDHEN, CDR2 SYDVKM, per germline. The CDR3 region is CASRAQGGRGSPLHF. DNA for the CDR3: TGTGCCAGCAGAGCCCAGGGTGGTAGGGGCTCACCCCTCCACTTT. The complete variable domain, with remaining parts taken from reference TRBV28 and TRBJ1-6, reads DVKVTQSSRYLVKRTGEKVFLECVQDMDHENMFWYRQDPGLGLRLIYFSYDVKMKEKGDIPEGYSVSREKKERFSLILESASTNQTSMYLCASRAQGGRGSPLHFGNGTRLTVT.

This clonotype has at least ten counts. The rearrangement links TRBV28 to TRBJ2-2, with D perhaps TRBD2 (5 bases). Germline V gene data show CDR1 as MDHEN and CDR2 as SYDVKM. The CDR3 consists of 15 residues. V was clipped by 6 bases and J by 0 bases, with 11 bases between them. In nucleotides, the CDR3 is TGTGCCAGCAGGCTCGCGGGCGCGAACACCGGGGAGCTGTTTTTT. Its protein product is CASRLAGANTGELFF.

This chain connects TRBV3-1 to TRBJ1-5; D not certain. Germline CDR1 reads LGHDT; CDR2 reads YNNKEL (reference sequence). The germline V and J ends were trimmed by 10 bases and 2 bases, with 9 bases remaining between them. This CDR3 has 12 residues. The CDR3 reads CAISSGNQPQHF. Written as DNA, the CDR3 is TGTGCCATCAGTTCCGGCAATCAGCCCCAGCATTTT.

The rearrangement links TRBV7-9 to TRBJ1-1; D is unresolved. Trimming took off 5 bases at V and 8 bases at J, with 9 bases between the two ends. This CDR3 is built from 11 residues. CDR1 is SEHNR and CDR2 is FQNEAQ in the germline V gene (reference sequence). CDR3 nucleotide sequence: TGTGCCAGCAGCCGGAGGCGGGAAGCTTTCTTT. Translating it yields CASSRRREAFF.

This clonotype was observed a few times. CDR3 in amino acids: CASSFQGGAGELFF. In DNA, the CDR3 is TGTGCCAGCAGTTTTCAGGGAGGGGCCGGGGAGCTGTTTTTT. This chain uses TRBV12-3 or TRBV12-4 with TRBJ2-2; TRBD2 matches 7 bases. J gave up 6 bases and V 3 bases, and 4 bases lay outside the gene matches. The CDR3 contains 14 residues.

The sample holds many counts of this clonotype. A junction end diverges from the germline sequence, so it may reflect a read error. The chain links TRBV29-1 to TRBJ2-1; a possible D gene is TRBD1 (6 bases). The CDR3 length is 14 residues. The V gene's germline CDR1 is SQVTM and CDR2 ANQGSEA. The CDR3 is CSAETGNIHNEQFF. The CDR3 coding sequence is TGCAGCGCTGAAACAGGGAATATCCACAATGAGCAGTTCTTC.

This chain connects TRBV6-5 to TRBJ1-2; D remains unclear. V was trimmed by 0 bases and J by 3 bases, leaving 17 bases between them. From germline, CDR1 is MNHEY and CDR2 SVGAGI. The CDR3 is 17 amino acids. CDR3 nucleotide sequence: TGTGCCAGCAGTTACTCGAGATCCGCACGCCCTCACTATGGCTACACCTTC. This codes for CASSYSRSARPHYGYTF.

The chain employs TRBV7-9 and TRBJ1-1; 7 positions agree with TRBD1. CDR3 length: 12 amino acids. J was trimmed by 10 bases and V by 5 bases; bases with no gene match: 7. CDR1 is SEHNR and CDR2 is FQNEAQ in the germline V gene (reference sequence). Here the CDR3 reads CASSPGQEGAFF. CDR3 sequence (DNA): TGTGCCAGCAGCCCAGGACAGGAGGGAGCTTTCTTT.

V is TRBV5-1 and J is TRBJ2-3, with 8 nucleotides matching TRBD2. Germline lookup yields CDR1 SGHRS and CDR2 YFSETQ. This CDR3 has 16 residues. With V trimmed by 3 bases and J by 2 bases, 8 bases remained unmatched. In DNA form, the CDR3 reads TGCGCCAGCAGCTCCCGACGGGGGGGCCTCACAGATACGCAGTATTTT. Its translation: CASSSRRGGLTDTQYF.

The V call is TRBV20-1, the J call TRBJ2-1, with a tentative D call TRBD2 (6 bases). V was cut by 0 bases and J by 2 bases, with 11 bases left in between. The CDR3 extends over 15 amino acids. Germline CDR1 DFQATT, CDR2 SNEGSKA (reference sequence). CDR3 amino acids: CSARDQRLAYNEQFF. The CDR3 coding sequence is TGCAGTGCTAGAGATCAGCGACTAGCCTACAATGAGCAGTTCTTC.

This clonotype was picked up a small number of times. This rearrangement joins TRBV9 to TRBJ2-1; no definite D call. The CDR3 spans 16 residues. The V and J ends lost 3 bases and 9 bases respectively, with 22 bases between them. Germline CDR1 reads SGDLS; CDR2 reads YYNGEE. Here the CDR3 DNA reads TGTGCCAGCAGCGCCTCCCCCCGTGGCGTATATGCTGAGCAGTTCTTC. Its translation is CASSASPRGVYAEQFF.

There are many counts of this clonotype. The V call is TRBV4-1, the J call TRBJ2-3; D possibly uses TRBD1 or TRBD2 (5 bases each). Looked up from germline, CDR1 is MGHRA and CDR2 is YSYEKL. Trimming took off 4 bases at V and 3 bases at J, with 14 bases between the two ends. CDR3 length: 15 residues. In DNA, the CDR3 is TGCGCCAGCAGCCTCCCCCAGGGAGAAACAGATACGCAGTATTTT. It translates to CASSLPQGETDTQYF.

V is TRBV7-8 and J is TRBJ2-1, with TRBD2 matching over 10 bases. CDR1 is SGHVS, CDR2 FQNEAQ, per germline. CDR3 length: 16 amino acids. The ends lost 3 bases at V and 8 bases at J; junction bases unmatched: 10. The CDR3 protein is CASSFSSGGLSDEQFF. The CDR3 coding sequence is TGTGCCAGCAGCTTCTCTAGCGGGGGCCTCTCCGATGAGCAGTTCTTC.

This clonotype was detected a few times. The chain recombines TRBV12-3 or TRBV12-4 with TRBJ1-5; 10 bases fit TRBD1. The length of the CDR3 is 16 residues. V trimming: 2 bases; J trimming: 3 bases; junction bases outside the gene matches: 4. CDR3 sequence reads: CASSLQGQGYNQPQHF. The CDR3 DNA follows: TGTGCCAGCAGTTTACAGGGACAGGGGTACAATCAGCCCCAGCATTTT.

This clonotype has a count of ten or more. The chain couples TRBV20-1 to TRBJ2-7; 7 nucleotides match TRBD1. Germline CDR1 reads DFQATT; CDR2 reads SNEGSKA (reference sequence). With V trimmed by 3 bases and J by 5 bases, 7 bases remained unmatched. The CDR3 has 13 residues. This CDR3 is CSARWTGRHEQYF. Here the CDR3 DNA reads TGCAGTGCTAGGTGGACAGGTAGGCACGAGCAGTACTTC.

This clonotype appeared many times. The chain is built from TRBV20-1 and TRBJ2-5; D possibly uses TRBD1 or TRBD2 (5 bases each). Trimming pared 3 bases from V and 5 bases from J, leaving 13 bases between. CDR1 and CDR2 (germline): DFQATT, SNEGSKA (reference sequence). The CDR3 spans 13 residues. CDR3 sequence (DNA): TGCAGTGCTAGGGGACCGAGAGGGGAGACCCAGTACTTC. Translating gives CSARGPRGETQYF.

This clonotype was seen a handful of times. The V and J genes are TRBV7-2 and TRBJ2-7, with 11 positions matching TRBD2. CDR3 length: 13 residues. The J segment lost 9 bases and the V segment lost 6 bases, leaving 7 bases of the junction unmatched. In germline, CDR1 is SGHTA, CDR2 FQGNSA. In DNA, the CDR3 is TGTGCCAGCAGTCCTAGCGGGGGGAATGTGCAGTACTTC. Protein sequence: CASSPSGGNVQYF.

This clonotype was observed many times. The chain couples TRBV10-3 to TRBJ1-3; perhaps TRBD1 as D (5 bases). Trimming left V 10 bases short and J 0 bases short, with 16 bases between. Germline CDR1 reads ENHRY; CDR2 reads SYGVKD. The CDR3 sequence is 15 residues long. The CDR3 DNA reads as TGTGCCACCGGGGTTGAGGGGAGCTCTGGAAACACCATATATTTT. Residues: CATGVEGSSGNTIYF.

This clonotype appeared many times. The V and J genes are TRBV20-1 and TRBJ2-1, with 10 bases lining up with TRBD1. V dropped 3 bases and J dropped 7; count of bases not matched to a gene: 9. CDR1 and CDR2 (germline): DFQATT, SNEGSKA (reference sequence). The CDR3 sequence is 15 residues long. DNA for the CDR3: TGCAGTGCTAGTGAGGACAGGGGGAATAAAAATGAGCAGTTCTTC. This translates into CSASEDRGNKNEQFF.